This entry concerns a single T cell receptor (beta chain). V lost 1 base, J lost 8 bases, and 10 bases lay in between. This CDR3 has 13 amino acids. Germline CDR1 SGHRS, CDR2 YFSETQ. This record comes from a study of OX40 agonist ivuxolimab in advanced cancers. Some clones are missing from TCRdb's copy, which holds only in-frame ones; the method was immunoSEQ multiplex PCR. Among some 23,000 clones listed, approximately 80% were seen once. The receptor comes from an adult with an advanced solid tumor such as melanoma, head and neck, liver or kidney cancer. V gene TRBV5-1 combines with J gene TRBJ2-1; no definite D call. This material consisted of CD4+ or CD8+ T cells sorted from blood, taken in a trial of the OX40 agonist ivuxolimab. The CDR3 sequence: CASSLSFRDEQFF. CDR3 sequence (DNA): TGCGCCAGCAGCTTGTCTTTTCGCGATGAGCAGTTCTTC.